Below are 32 T cell receptor beta chains sequenced from a single sample in a study of blood T cell repertoires in COVID-19. Measured with immunoSEQ multiplex PCR; TCRdb has only the in-frame clones, and not every one. The sample lists about 310,000 clones, roughly 90% occurring once. The material sequenced was peripheral blood. The receptors were gathered from a woman aged 25 to 39 with COVID-19, enrolled during active disease.

The rearrangement links TRBV19 to TRBJ2-1; 14 bases are shared with TRBD2. V lost 4 bases and J lost 11; bases outside the gene matches: 10. Germline CDR1 and CDR2: LNHDA and SQIVND (reference sequence). The CDR3 covers 16 residues. Written as DNA, the CDR3 is TGTGCCAGTAGTACCAAGACTAGCGGGAGGGTGAAGCAGCAGTTCTTC. It encodes CASSTKTSGRVKQQFF. The full variable domain, completed using reference TRBV19 and TRBJ2-1, is DGGITQSPKYLFRKEGQNVTLSCEQNLNHDAMYWYRQDPGQGLRLIYYSQIVNDFQKGDIAEGYSVSREKKESFPLTVTSAQKNPTAFYLCASSTKTSGRVKQQFFGPGTRLTVL.

The rearrangement links TRBV28 to TRBJ2-3; 10 bases align to TRBD1. V trimming: 7 bases; J trimming: 2 bases; junction bases outside the gene matches: 9. This CDR3 has 16 amino acids. Germline CDR1 reads MDHEN; CDR2 reads SYDVKM. The CDR3 here is CASIEGGTGATDTQYF. CDR3 DNA sequence: TGTGCCAGCATCGAAGGAGGGACAGGGGCCACAGATACGCAGTATTTT.

The chain combines TRBV12-3 or TRBV12-4 with TRBJ2-7; TRBD1 aligns across 7 bases. V lost 5 bases and J lost 9; bases outside the gene matches: 7. This CDR3 comprises 12 residues. The CDR3 sequence is CASSRQGTGQYF. The CDR3, as DNA: TGTGCCAGCAGTCGACAGGGTACGGGGCAGTACTTC.

The V gene is TRBV11-2, the J gene TRBJ2-1, with 11 bases matching TRBD2. From germline, CDR1 is SGHAT and CDR2 FQNNGV. Trimming at V came to 3 bases and at J to 7 bases, leaving 5 bases not matched to a gene. The CDR3 is 15 residues long. This CDR3 reads CASSFLAGGVNEQFF. The CDR3, as DNA: TGTGCCAGCAGCTTCCTAGCGGGAGGTGTGAATGAGCAGTTCTTC.

The chain couples TRBV6-5 to TRBJ1-5, with D maybe TRBD1 (5 bases). The V gene lost 8 bases and the J gene lost 2 bases, with 10 bases spanning the gap. Germline-derived CDR1 and CDR2 are MNHEY and SVGAGI. CDR3 length: 13 amino acids. The CDR3 sequence: CASGTQGNQPQHF. In DNA, the CDR3 is TGTGCCAGCGGAACACAGGGCAATCAGCCCCAGCATTTT.

The rearrangement links TRBV25-1 to TRBJ1-2; a weak D match, TRBD1 (6 bases). Per the germline V gene, CDR1 is MGHDK and CDR2 is SYGVNS. This CDR3 spans 15 amino acids. V lost 8 bases and J lost 2, with 18 bases in between. Written as DNA, the CDR3 is TGTGCCAGCGGGGGGGGGCCCAACGGGAACTATGGCTACACCTTC. It is translated as CASGGGPNGNYGYTF.

The chain's CDR3 is CASSEAARGTASTDTQYF. The DNA for the CDR3 is TGTGCCAGCAGTGAAGCAGCCAGGGGGACGGCTAGCACAGATACGCAGTATTTT. V usage is TRBV6-1 and J usage is TRBJ2-3, with 7 nucleotides matching TRBD1. CDR1 and CDR2 from the germline V gene are MNHNS and SASEGT. The CDR3 sequence is 18 residues long. V was pared by 0 bases and J by 0 bases, with 9 bases of the junction left unmatched.

The rearrangement joins TRBV30 to TRBJ1-5; D unresolved. The germline V and J ends were trimmed by 1 base and 5 bases, with 6 bases remaining between them. This CDR3 is 12 amino acids long. In germline, CDR1 is GTSNPN, CDR2 SVGIG (reference sequence). The CDR3 sequence: CAWSGRDQPQHF. CDR3 DNA: TGTGCCTGGAGTGGTCGAGATCAGCCCCAGCATTTT. Using reference TRBV30 and TRBJ1-5 for the parts outside the CDR3, the full variable domain is SQTIHQWPATLVQPVGSPLSLECTVEGTSNPNLYWYRQAAGRGLQLLFYSVGIGQISSEVPQNLSASRPQDRQFILSSKKLLLSDSGFYLCAWSGRDQPQHFGDGTRLSIL.

The chain couples TRBV27 to TRBJ1-1, with 9 bases matching TRBD1. Germline CDR1 MNHEY, CDR2 SMNVEV (reference sequence). This CDR3 has 14 residues. V shed 6 bases and J 4 bases; nucleotides not matched to a gene: 6. The DNA of the CDR3 is TGTGCCAGCAGACCCACAGGGGGCTTCACTGAAGCTTTCTTT. This sequence encodes CASRPTGGFTEAFF.

The chain carries TRBV18 and TRBJ2-1; 9 bases are shared with TRBD1. The CDR3 is made up of 16 amino acids. Germline trimming cut 3 bases from V and 6 bases from J; bases unmatched to any gene: 9. CDR1 and CDR2 from the germline V gene are KGHSH and LQKENI. In DNA form, the CDR3 reads TGTGCCAGCTCACCGTATGCGGGACAGGGCATCAATGAGCAGTTCTTC. This sequence encodes CASSPYAGQGINEQFF. The full variable domain, in which reference TRBV18 and TRBJ2-1 provide the parts outside the CDR3, is NAGVMQNPRHLVRRRGQEARLRCSPMKGHSHVYWYRQLPEEGLKFMVYLQKENIIDESGMPKERFSAEFPKEGPSILRIQQVVRGDSAAYFCASSPYAGQGINEQFFGPGTRLTVL.

The V gene is TRBV10-3, the J gene TRBJ1-1; D is perhaps TRBD1 (6 bases). Trimming took off 2 bases at V and 2 bases at J, with 9 bases between the two ends. Germline CDR1 is ENHRY and CDR2 is SYGVKD. The CDR3 contains 14 residues. CDR3 amino acids: CAISEEGENTEAFF. The CDR3 region has the DNA TGTGCCATCAGTGAGGAGGGGGAAAACACTGAAGCTTTCTTT.

The rearrangement uses TRBV5-8 and TRBJ1-5; D might be TRBD1 (6 bases). The V end was cut by 1 base, the J end by 0 bases, with 14 bases between. CDR3 length equals 17 residues. Germline CDR1 is SGHTS and CDR2 is YDEGEE. CDR3 sequence reads: CASSLWEGDSSNQPQHF. The CDR3 bases are TGTGCCAGCAGCTTGTGGGAGGGGGATTCTAGCAATCAGCCCCAGCATTTT.

V and J are TRBV19 and TRBJ1-1, with D possibly TRBD1 on 5 matching bases. V was pared by 3 bases and J by 5 bases, with 13 bases between. The CDR3 covers 14 residues. Germline-derived CDR1 and CDR2 are LNHDA and SQIVND (reference sequence). CDR3 in amino acids: CASSMFGGETEAFF. In DNA form, the CDR3 reads TGTGCCAGTAGTATGTTCGGGGGAGAGACTGAAGCTTTCTTT.

The J gene is TRBJ1-4, the V gene TRBV30; the D gene is possibly TRBD1 (5 bases). The V gene lost 3 bases and the J gene lost 6 bases, with 14 bases spanning the gap. Germline values: CDR1 GTSNPN, CDR2 SVGIG (reference sequence). This CDR3 contains 14 residues. This chain's CDR3 is CAWRIGTGDEKLFF. The CDR3 nucleotides read TGTGCCTGGAGAATCGGGACTGGAGATGAAAAACTGTTTTTT. Drawing the rest from reference TRBV30 and TRBJ1-4, the complete variable domain is SQTIHQWPATLVQPVGSPLSLECTVEGTSNPNLYWYRQAAGRGLQLLFYSVGIGQISSEVPQNLSASRPQDRQFILSSKKLLLSDSGFYLCAWRIGTGDEKLFFGSGTQLSVL.

The chain links TRBV13 to TRBJ2-3, with 9 bases identical to TRBD2. The ends lost 3 bases at V and 3 bases at J; junction bases unmatched: 7. The CDR3 covers 16 residues. In germline, CDR1 is PRHDT, CDR2 FYEKMQ (reference sequence). The DNA for the CDR3 is TGTGCCAGCAGCTTGGGGCGGGAGGGCCGGACAGATACGCAGTATTTT. Translation: CASSLGREGRTDTQYF.

This chain links TRBV18 with TRBJ1-2; 8 bases match TRBD1. The CDR3 consists of 14 residues. The V gene end was trimmed by 6 bases and the J gene end by 5 bases; junction bases not matched to a gene: 8. Germline CDR1 is KGHSH and CDR2 is LQKENI. CDR3 nucleotides: TGTGCCAGCTCCCTTGGACAGGGACCTTATGGCTACACCTTC. This gives the protein CASSLGQGPYGYTF.

The chain has TRBV2 and TRBJ1-5, with D possibly TRBD1 on 5 matching bases. V lost 3 bases to trimming and J lost 7 bases, with 13 bases between them. The length of the CDR3 is 14 residues. The germline gives CDR1 SNHLY, CDR2 FYNNEI. The CDR3 is CASSEGGRGQPQHF. CDR3 DNA sequence: TGTGCCAGCAGTGAGGGGGGGAGAGGACAGCCCCAGCATTTT.

This chain uses TRBV9 with TRBJ2-2; 8 nucleotides align to TRBD2. V lost 4 bases, J lost 7 bases, and 6 bases stayed unmatched. Germline V lookup: CDR1 SGDLS, CDR2 YYNGEE. This CDR3 has 14 amino acids. Here the CDR3 reads CASSPRLANGELFF. The CDR3 DNA sequence: TGTGCCAGCAGCCCCCGACTAGCGAACGGGGAGCTGTTTTTT.

The chain combines TRBV5-1 with TRBJ1-1; 7 bases line up with TRBD1. V lost 0 bases, J lost 4 bases, and 3 bases stayed unmatched. The CDR3 has 14 residues. Germline-derived CDR1 and CDR2 are SGHRS and YFSETQ. The CDR3 nucleotides are TGCGCCAGCAGCTTGGTCTCAGGGGGCACTGAAGCTTTCTTT. Protein sequence: CASSLVSGGTEAFF.

The chain employs TRBV2 and TRBJ2-1; D remains ambiguous. The CDR3 consists of 12 residues. CDR1 and CDR2 (germline): SNHLY, FYNNEI. Between the trimmed V and J ends, which lost 7 bases and 6 bases, there was a span of 10 bases. The chain's CDR3 is CASKVEPNEQFF. CDR3 bases: TGTGCCAGCAAAGTGGAGCCCAATGAGCAGTTCTTC.

The J gene is TRBJ1-2, the V gene TRBV30; 7 bases are shared with TRBD1. Germline trimming cut 3 bases from V and 7 bases from J; bases unmatched to any gene: 8. This CDR3 contains 13 residues. CDR1 GTSNPN and CDR2 SVGIG come from the germline V gene (reference sequence). CDR3 sequence: CAWSLTDRVGYTF. The CDR3 region has the DNA TGTGCCTGGAGCCTGACCGACAGGGTTGGCTACACCTTC.

The CDR3 coding sequence is TGTGCCAGCAGCGGGACTAGCGGGGGCACAGATACGCAGTATTTT. The encoded protein is CASSGTSGGTDTQYF. This chain links TRBV6-5 with TRBJ2-3; 13 positions agree with TRBD2. The CDR3 sequence is 15 residues long. V lost 6 bases, J lost 1 base, and 1 base stayed unmatched. Germline CDR1 is MNHEY and CDR2 is SVGAGI.

V and J are TRBV7-9 and TRBJ2-7, with D unclear. Germline loops: CDR1 SEHNR, CDR2 FQNEAQ (reference sequence). The CDR3 totals 13 residues. Trimming took 2 bases from V and 2 from J, leaving 7 bases between them. This CDR3 reads CASSLPGTYEQYF. In DNA form, the CDR3 reads TGTGCCAGCAGCTTACCAGGCACCTACGAGCAGTACTTC.

The chain has TRBV30 and TRBJ2-2, with a weak D call TRBD2 (6 bases). V was pared by 5 bases and J by 3 bases, with 13 bases between. This CDR3 comprises 14 residues. Germline V gene sequence: CDR1 GTSNPN, CDR2 SVGIG (reference sequence). The CDR3 sequence is CAWYRDSYTGELFF. CDR3 nucleotides: TGTGCCTGGTACCGGGACTCTTACACCGGGGAGCTGTTTTTT. The variable domain in full, completed from reference TRBV30 and TRBJ2-2, reads SQTIHQWPATLVQPVGSPLSLECTVEGTSNPNLYWYRQAAGRGLQLLFYSVGIGQISSEVPQNLSASRPQDRQFILSSKKLLLSDSGFYLCAWYRDSYTGELFFGEGSRLTVL.

This rearrangement joins TRBV7-2 to TRBJ2-7; TRBD2 matches 12 bases. Looked up from germline, CDR1 is SGHTA and CDR2 is FQGNSA. This CDR3 has 14 residues. Trimming removed 5 bases from V and 4 bases from J; junction bases left unmatched: 3. The CDR3 sequence is CASSRLAGGYEQYF. The CDR3 nucleotides are TGTGCCAGCAGCCGCCTAGCGGGAGGGTACGAGCAGTACTTC.

This chain uses TRBV3-1 (or the pseudogene TRBV3-2) with TRBJ2-7; TRBD2 matches at 8 bases. V was clipped by 1 base and J by 3 bases; unmatched bases: 5. CDR3 length: 15 amino acids. Germline CDR1 is LGHDT and CDR2 is YNNKEL (reference sequence). CDR3 region: CASSQGLAPIYEQYF. The CDR3 coding sequence is TGTGCCAGCAGCCAAGGACTAGCGCCAATCTACGAGCAGTACTTC.

V gene TRBV5-1 combines with J gene TRBJ1-2; weak D call: TRBD1 (6 bases). V lost 0 bases and J 8 bases, leaving 14 bases between the germline ends. The length of the CDR3 is 14 residues. In germline, CDR1 is SGHRS, CDR2 YFSETQ. The CDR3, as DNA: TGCGCCAGCAGCTTGGACGGGGGGGCGCAAGGCTACACCTTC. Protein product: CASSLDGGAQGYTF.

The chain links TRBV27 to TRBJ2-1; D is unresolved. Germline V gene sequence: CDR1 MNHEY, CDR2 SMNVEV (reference sequence). Trimming stripped 4 bases from V and 4 bases from J, with 20 bases between. The CDR3 has 17 amino acids. The CDR3 sequence: CASSSDPRLEPYNEQFF. CDR3 DNA sequence: TGTGCCAGCAGTTCGGATCCCCGCCTAGAGCCTTACAATGAGCAGTTCTTC.

This clone was seen once. V is TRBV12-3 or TRBV12-4 and J is TRBJ1-1; unclear D gene. The CDR3 spans 13 residues. The V end lost 3 bases, the J end lost 3 bases, and 8 bases lay between the germline ends. The CDR3, as DNA: TGTGCCAGCAGTTTTGGAGGGTACACTGAAGCTTTCTTT. Encoded protein: CASSFGGYTEAFF.

The chain combines TRBV19 with TRBJ2-1; TRBD1 matches 9 bases. The CDR3 covers 14 residues. J gave up 5 bases and V 5 bases, and 4 bases lay outside the gene matches. From germline, CDR1 is LNHDA and CDR2 SQIVND (reference sequence). CDR3 bases: TGTGCCAGTAGTCGGACAGGGGACAACAATGAGCAGTTCTTC. It is translated as CASSRTGDNNEQFF.

The chain couples TRBV5-1 to TRBJ2-1; 7 bases match TRBD2. V was pared by 1 base and J by 10 bases, with 11 bases of the junction left unmatched. Germline CDR1 SGHRS, CDR2 YFSETQ. This CDR3 spans 15 amino acids. CDR3 bases: TGCGCCAGCAGCTTGTCCGGGGAGGGGTTAGTGGAGCAGTTCTTC. Translated: CASSLSGEGLVEQFF.

This chain links TRBV29-1 with TRBJ2-3; TRBD2 aligns across 10 bases. This CDR3 spans 14 amino acids. V was pared by 7 bases and J by 6 bases, with 10 bases of the junction left unmatched. From germline, CDR1 is SQVTM and CDR2 ANQGSEA. This CDR3 is CSALVLAGVDTQYF. Written as DNA, the CDR3 is TGCAGCGCGTTGGTTCTAGCGGGGGTTGATACGCAGTATTTT.